This T cell receptor beta chain stems from a study of CD8 T cells in Susac syndrome. Study outcomes and limitations: Acknowledgment was made by the study that its TCR sequencing and HLA analysis involved a relatively small number of individuals.

Random-hexamer reverse transcription was applied to roughly 0.5 to 1 ug RNA. The TCR beta CDR3 was amplified by immunoSEQ multiplex PCR across 54 Vbeta, 13 Jbeta. A single record per CDR3 protein comes from TCRdb applying MiXCR to the immunoSEQ multiplex PCR reads. The sample has about 250,000 distinct CDR3 sequences, roughly 95% seen once. Germline values: CDR1 SNHLY, CDR2 FYNNEI. CDR3 length: 14 amino acids. Trimming left V 8 bases short and J 1 base short, with 11 bases between. Comment on this clonotype: The antigen is undetermined.

Relapsing-remitting disease, either stable or active, was present in the multiple sclerosis controls, who were treatment-naive patients. The CD8+ and CD4+ T cells were negatively isolated, with the TEMRA cells enriched by FACS. The source material was CD4+ T cells from PBMCs. The TCR comes from a human donor with multiple sclerosis. V and J are TRBV2 and TRBJ2-2; maybe TRBD1 (6 bases). CDR3 amino acids: CASDQTGNTGELFF. The CDR3 region has the DNA TGTGCCAGCGACCAGACAGGGAACACCGGGGAGCTGTTTTTT.